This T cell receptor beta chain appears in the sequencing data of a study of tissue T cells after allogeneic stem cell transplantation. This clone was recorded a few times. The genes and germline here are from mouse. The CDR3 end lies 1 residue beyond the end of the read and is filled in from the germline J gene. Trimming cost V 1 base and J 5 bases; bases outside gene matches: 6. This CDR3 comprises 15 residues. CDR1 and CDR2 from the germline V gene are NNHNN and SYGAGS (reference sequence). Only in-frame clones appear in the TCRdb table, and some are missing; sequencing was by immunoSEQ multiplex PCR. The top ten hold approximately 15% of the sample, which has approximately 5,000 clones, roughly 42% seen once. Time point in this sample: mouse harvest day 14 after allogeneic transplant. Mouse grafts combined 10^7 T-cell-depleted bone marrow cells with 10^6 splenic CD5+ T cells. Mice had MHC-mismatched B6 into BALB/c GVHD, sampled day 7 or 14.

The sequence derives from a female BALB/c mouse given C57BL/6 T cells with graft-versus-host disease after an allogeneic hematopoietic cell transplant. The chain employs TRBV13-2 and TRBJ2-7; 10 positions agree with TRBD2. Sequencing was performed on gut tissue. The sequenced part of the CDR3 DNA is TGTGCCAGCGGTGATTTCCTGGGGGGGCGCGATGAACAGTAC. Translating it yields CASGDFLGGRDEQY. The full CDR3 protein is CASGDFLGGRDEQYF.